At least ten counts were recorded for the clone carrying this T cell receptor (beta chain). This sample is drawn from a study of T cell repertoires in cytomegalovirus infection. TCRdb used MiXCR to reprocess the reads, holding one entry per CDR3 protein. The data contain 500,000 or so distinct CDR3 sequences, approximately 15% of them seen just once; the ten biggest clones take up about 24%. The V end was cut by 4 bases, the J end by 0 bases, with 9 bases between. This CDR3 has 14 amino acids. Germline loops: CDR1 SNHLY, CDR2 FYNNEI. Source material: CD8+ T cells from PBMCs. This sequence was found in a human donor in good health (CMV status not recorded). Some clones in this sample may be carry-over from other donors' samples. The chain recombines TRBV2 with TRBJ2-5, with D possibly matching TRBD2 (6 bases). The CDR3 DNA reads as TGTGCCAGCAGTGGTCTAGCGTACCAAGAGACCCAGTACTTC. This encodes CASSGLAYQETQYF. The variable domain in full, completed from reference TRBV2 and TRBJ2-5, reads EPEVTQTPSHQVTQMGQEVILRCVPISNHLYFYWYRQILGQKVEFLVSFYNNEISEKSEIFDDQFSVERPDGSNFTLKIRSTKLEDSAMYFCASSGLAYQETQYFGPGTRLLVL.